This T cell receptor beta chain is from a study of cytomegalovirus exposure and HLA in healthy donors (dated by TCRdb to the late 2010s). Regarding the complete study: An earlier analysis of 587 of the donors reported 276 Gb of sequence data and around 120 million unique TCR beta sequences obtained from about 200 million T cells. An early release that covered roughly 600 HLA-typed donors contained approximately 320 gigabases of sequencing data and about 84 million unique TCR sequences. Among the roughly 400 genotyped donors, 75% to 90% belonged to the genetic ancestry cluster associated with self-reported Caucasian donors. The study was designed to test whether signatures of past pathogen exposure could be identified by cataloging public T cell receptors. Using immunosequencing, the study profiled T cell repertoires from 500 to 800 subjects and related those repertoires to cytomegalovirus serostatus. Along with the approximately 650-subject first cohort, a separate validation cohort of over a hundred different subjects was used. The study combined high-throughput TCR immunosequencing, statistical association of individual TCRs with disease status, and machine learning to predict cytomegalovirus infection status. A later analysis re-examined previously published TCR beta repertoires from roughly 720 donors and added high-resolution HLA genotyping to investigate patterns of TCR occurrence. In the later analysis, no new phenotypic data were used to find candidate immune exposures; instead, reliance was placed on TCR beta sequences and their occurrence across donors. An earlier analysis of 587 of the donors applied high-throughput TCR beta sequencing to assess whether each TCR beta V gene segment acted as functional or pseudogenic. Donor age, sex, ethnicity and CMV serostatus were collected together with the repertoire data. A later genetic analysis took genome-wide SNP genotypes for about three fifths of the 666 donors and used that subset as a discovery cohort. Every repertoire in the discovery cohort had been generated on one and the same sequencing platform. HLA typing included class I and class II loci at four-digit resolution. The number of donors typed differed by locus, with roughly 620-630 for A, B, C, DRB1 and DQB1, about 500 for DQA1, over 600 for DPA1, and some 440 for DPB1. Four or five DR-DQ haplotypes were treated as single units for association and clustering because of strong linkage in the cohort. Among around 400 genotyped donors of the cohort, an average of approximately 240,000 unique TCR beta nucleotide sequences was sequenced per donor, of which 15% to 20% were non-productive. General findings and caveats noted by the study authors: A later analysis reported that several top co-occurrence clusters appeared linked to parvovirus B19, influenza, CMV and Epstein-Barr virus. A group of highly shared sequence variants was considered likely to be a technical artifact of the sequencing pipeline. The authors suggested that the approach could potentially be extended to other disease states and immunological phenotypes. A further reported finding was that TCR beta sequences accurately predicted the HLA-A and HLA-B alleles for most subjects in the first cohort. CMV serostatus was the only immune exposure information available for the cohort. In a later analysis, the rate of TCR association differed among HLA loci, with DRB1 alleles having the most associated TCRs and HLA-C alleles having the fewest. Only TCR beta chains were sequenced in this cohort, and the absence of alpha or paired-chain data limited detectable features. Most CMV-associated TCR beta chains appeared to be HLA-restricted in a later analysis, and the HLA associations seemed to be driven largely by CMV exposure. The classifier was reported to diagnose cytomegalovirus status with high specificity and sensitivity in both the original cohort and the validation cohort. An association between a missense DCLRE1C variant and V-gene and J-gene trimming of TCR beta chains was found in a later genetic analysis and replicated in an independent cohort. In a later genetic analysis, fewer N-insertions in productive TCRs were reported among donors in an Asian-associated ancestry cluster than the approximately 670-donor mean. In vitro tests confirmed that a few of the cytomegalovirus-associated TCR beta chains recognize cytomegalovirus antigens. Because HLA typing was unavailable for some donors at each locus, only the typed subset was used in association tests. In a later analysis, 15,000 to 20,000 TCR beta sequences were associated with specific HLA alleles at a false discovery rate of 0.05. The study gave a list of 150 to 200 TCR beta chains associated with cytomegalovirus. In a later analysis, HLA-associated TCR beta chains showed more clonal expansion and lower generation probabilities than non-associated chains that were equally common. Across donors, most TCR sequences were observed very rarely, whereas some public TCRs were present in many individuals. Over 15 rarely observed V segments, including chromosome 9 orphons, were excluded from the earlier analysis of some 590 of the donors because counts were too low. When HLA alleles, especially DR and DQ, strongly co-occurred, TCR associations were difficult to assign to individual alleles. Correlated functional status among segregating V segments might be attributable to linkage disequilibrium, but an unknown experimental factor could not be ruled out. The 87-base-pair reads could not distinguish some IMGT-functional V segments, including TRBV6-2 and TRBV6-3, so those segments were excluded. Roughly uniform sequencing depth across donors was assumed in presence/absence analyses, although this assumption may not hold. In an earlier analysis of about 550 of the donors, most TCR beta V segments were observed in productive rearrangements about 87% or about 30% of the time, broadly matching IMGT annotations.

The cohort comprised around 700 healthy bone marrow donors. Cohort members were all nominally healthy when sampled, although unrecorded immune exposures were likely present. The donor was CMV seronegative and belonged to the group of 320 or so seronegative cohort members. Each donor provided a peripheral blood sample, and peripheral blood mononuclear cells were used for TCR beta sequencing. The Qiagen DNeasy Blood Extraction Kit was used to extract genomic DNA from the blood cell samples. The library was prepared using the immunoSEQ multiplex PCR assay. A mixture of 60 forward primers for TCR Vbeta segments and 13 reverse primers for TCR Jbeta segments was used in the multiplex PCR. A multiplex PCR assay on genomic DNA amplified the CDR3 region of rearranged TCR beta genes. On the Illumina HiSeq System, the amplified TCR beta libraries were sequenced as 87-base-pair reads. As for the authors' bioinformatics: Across the roughly 700 repertoires, a later analysis counted around 80 million unique TCR beta chains, some 11 million of which were shared by at least two donors. A nearest-neighbor algorithm error-corrected the raw reads and collapsed the reads into unique sequences, merging closely related sequences to remove PCR and sequencing errors. Alignment of CDR3 sequences to IMGT reference sequences was used to assign V, D and J gene segments. For a sequence to be retained, at least a six-nucleotide match to both a V gene segment and a J gene segment was required. Rearrangements were called productive when the CDR3 lacked stop codons and stayed in frame with V and J; all others were non-productive. Following IMGT convention, CDR3 was defined as the stretch from the second conserved V-encoded cysteine up to the conserved J-encoded phenylalanine. In an earlier analysis of around 640 of the donors, sequences lacking an unambiguous match to a single V gene segment were excluded. In an earlier analysis of 587 of the donors, V segments were called functional above 56.7% productive rearrangements and were called segregating when the between-donor standard deviation exceeded 5%. A statistical classification framework was built for diagnosing cytomegalovirus status from the catalog of TCR beta chain sequences. V and J gene assignment, in a later analysis, came from comparing TCR nucleotide sequences with IMGT/GENE-DB human TR gene sequences. In a later analysis, CDR3 sequences and most-parsimonious VDJ recombination scenarios were assigned using the TCRdist pipeline. In a later analysis, each TCR beta chain was defined by its CDR3 amino acid sequence together with its V-gene family, and reads lacking a unique V-gene family were excluded. A later analysis removed nearly 600 highly shared, low-generation-probability nucleotide sequences to deal with suspected cross-contamination and a sequencing artifact. A later analysis calculated a clonal expansion index for each public chain from normalized within-repertoire ranks of inferred template counts. In a later analysis, generation probabilities were computed using a VDJ recombination model fitted to out-of-frame rearrangements, and the results were checked against IGoR. A later analysis scored TCR-TCR, TCR-HLA and TCR-CMV co-occurrence with hypergeometric tests, applying a repertoire-size bias correction to TCR pairs. False discovery rates were estimated in a later analysis by permuting HLA or CMV assignments 20 times. In a later analysis, co-occurring TCRs were grouped using DBSCAN, with TCRdist sequence similarity added in when clustering inside HLA-allele-positive subsets. Co-occurrence clustering excluded repertoires with fewer than 30,000 or more than 120,000 public chains, plus five with anomalous nucleotide sharing. TCRdb holds this immuneACCESS table with in-frame rearrangements only. Some clones are missing; in checked studies, unresolved V genes explain under half, and the rest has no known cause. The V and J calls and clone size were taken over from that table, and D and trimming were inferred from the DNA. The sample table lists over 110,000 clones, approximately 70% of them with a count of one. The ten most abundant clones make up around 1.2% of the sample.

As concerns this clone: It lacks a known antigen. The sample holds no much larger clone one base away, and base qualities are not on file.

The CDR3 starts with the cysteine, ends with the phenylalanine, and has 16 residues. Only the CDR3 region is kept as DNA, spanning 48 bases read in frame from base 1. V is clipped by 6 bases and J by 0 bases, and the sequence between their germline boundaries is 18 bases long. Via the germline V gene, CDR1 is SQVTM and CDR2 ANQGSEA. The material sequenced was PBMCs. This TCR came from a woman aged 35 to 49 in good health and CMV-seronegative. This receptor chain uses TRBV29-1 and TRBJ2-1, and perhaps TRBD1 as D gene, on 6 matching bases. DNA sequence: TGCAGCGTGTTGGACAGAACTATAAGCTCCTACAATGAGCAGTTCTTC. This translates into CSVLDRTISSYNEQFF.